The 19 T cell receptor beta chains below all came from one sample that was sequenced in a study of T cell responses to AZD1222 COVID-19 vaccine. Clones were read by immunoSEQ multiplex PCR, and TCRdb kept only the in-frame ones, dropping some. The table has around 100,000 clones, more than 90% seen once. Sequencing was performed on peripheral blood, taken on day 0 of AZD1222 vaccination. The receptor source for this set is an adult in good health.

V gene TRBV27 combines with J gene TRBJ2-2; TRBD2 matches at 10 bases. V lost 4 bases and J lost 5; bases outside the gene matches: 7. This CDR3 comprises 16 residues. The germline gives CDR1 MNHEY, CDR2 SMNVEV (reference sequence). The CDR3 DNA reads as TGTGCCAGCAGTTGGCTAGCGGGAGTGAGGACCGGGGAGCTGTTTTTT. As protein: CASSWLAGVRTGELFF.

This chain joins TRBV29-1 and TRBJ2-7; tentatively, D is TRBD2 (5 bases). Germline CDR1 is SQVTM and CDR2 is ANQGSEA. V lost 7 bases, J lost 2 bases, and 18 bases lay in between. This CDR3 has 14 amino acids. DNA for the CDR3: TGCAGCGGGGCAAGCGGTGAGTCCCCCTACGAGCAGTACTTC. Translation gives CSGASGESPYEQYF.

The chain recombines TRBV6-1 with TRBJ1-5; D unresolved. Germline CDR1 MNHNS, CDR2 SASEGT. The CDR3 sequence is 15 residues long. Trimming removed 1 base from V and 6 bases from J, with 13 bases in between. The CDR3 DNA sequence: TGTGCCAGCAGTGAAGGGGGTAGGGAGACTCAGCCCCAGCATTTT. Amino acids: CASSEGGRETQPQHF.

This chain uses TRBV2 with TRBJ1-5, with TRBD1 as a possible D gene (6 bases). Between the trimmed V and J ends, which lost 3 bases and 8 bases, there was a span of 14 bases. The CDR3 has 14 amino acids. The germline V gene encodes CDR1 SNHLY and CDR2 FYNNEI. CDR3 residues: CASSDETGLKPQHF. The CDR3 nucleotides read TGTGCCAGCAGTGATGAGACAGGTCTAAAGCCCCAGCATTTT.

This clone showed up just once. V gene TRBV9 combines with J gene TRBJ1-3; D is undetermined. The CDR3 sequence is 17 residues long. Trimming took 0 bases from V and 0 from J, leaving 13 bases between them. The germline CDR1 and CDR2 sequences are SGDLS and YYNGEE. The CDR3 loop is CASSVEVTGSSGNTIYF. In DNA form, the CDR3 reads TGTGCCAGCAGCGTAGAAGTGACGGGGAGCTCTGGAAACACCATATATTTT. Together with reference TRBV9 and TRBJ1-3, the CDR3 gives the full variable domain: DSGVTQTPKHLITATGQRVTLRCSPRSGDLSVYWYQQSLDQGLQFLIQYYNGEERAKGNILERFSAQQFPDLHSELNLSSLELGDSALYFCASSVEVTGSSGNTIYFGEGSWLTVV.

The chain couples TRBV27 to TRBJ2-7; D uncertain. The CDR3 consists of 13 residues. Germline V CDR1 and CDR2: MNHEY, SMNVEV (reference sequence). V was clipped by 3 bases and J by 4 bases, with 10 bases between them. As DNA, the CDR3 is TGTGCCAGCAGTTTCGGCTCTACTTACGAGCAGTACTTC. This translates into CASSFGSTYEQYF.

The CDR3 region has the DNA TGTGCCAGCAGCCCCAAAGGCTTTGGGACAGTATCTTATGGCTACACCTTC. As protein: CASSPKGFGTVSYGYTF. The V call is TRBV3-1 (or the pseudogene TRBV3-2), the J call TRBJ1-2; 7 positions match TRBD1. The germline CDR1 and CDR2 sequences are LGHDT and YNNKEL (reference sequence). Losses at the gene ends were 4 bases for V and 5 bases for J; bases not matched to a gene: 16. The CDR3 is 17 amino acids.

For the CDR3, the DNA is TGTGCCATCAGAGGGGGCCCCAACACCGGGGAGCTGTTTTTT. Translated, it gives CAIRGGPNTGELFF. The V call is TRBV10-3, the J call TRBJ2-2, with 7 positions matching TRBD1. Trimming cost V 6 bases and J 2 bases; bases outside gene matches: 3. Germline lookup yields CDR1 ENHRY and CDR2 SYGVKD. The CDR3 extends over 14 amino acids.

This chain uses TRBV9 with TRBJ1-6, with D perhaps TRBD1 (5 bases). The CDR3 has 14 amino acids. CDR1 is SGDLS and CDR2 is YYNGEE in the germline V gene. V was pared by 2 bases and J by 7 bases, with 10 bases between. DNA of the CDR3: TGTGCCAGCAGCGTCGCCGGGGGGAATTCACCCCTCCACTTT. Translating it yields CASSVAGGNSPLHF. Looking up the rest from reference TRBV9 and TRBJ1-6 gives the full variable domain: DSGVTQTPKHLITATGQRVTLRCSPRSGDLSVYWYQQSLDQGLQFLIQYYNGEERAKGNILERFSAQQFPDLHSELNLSSLELGDSALYFCASSVAGGNSPLHFGNGTRLTVT.

This clone was seen just once. The chain is built from TRBV18 and TRBJ1-2; D uncertain. The CDR3 spans 14 residues. V lost 5 bases to trimming and J lost 10 bases, with 20 bases between them. The germline CDR1 and CDR2 sequences are KGHSH and LQKENI. The CDR3 nucleotides are TGTGCCAGCTCATCCGTGGACGGATCCGATGTCTACACCTTC. Amino acids: CASSSVDGSDVYTF.

The CDR3 here is CASSLEAGLETQYF. The CDR3 DNA follows: TGCGCCAGCAGCTTGGAGGCAGGTTTGGAGACCCAGTACTTC. The J gene is TRBJ2-5, the V gene TRBV5-1, with unresolved D. The V end was cut by 0 bases, the J end by 5 bases, with 11 bases between. Per germline, CDR1 SGHRS and CDR2 YFSETQ. This CDR3 contains 14 residues.

This chain uses TRBV5-1 with TRBJ1-6; perhaps TRBD1 as D (5 bases). This CDR3 has 16 amino acids. Between the trimmed V and J ends, which lost 1 base and 1 base, there was a span of 9 bases. Germline CDR1 is SGHRS and CDR2 is YFSETQ. CDR3 nucleotide sequence: TGCGCCAGCAGCTTGAACGGACAATCCTATAATTCACCCCTCCACTTT. Encoded protein: CASSLNGQSYNSPLHF.

This chain connects TRBV6-6 to TRBJ1-5; 8 nucleotides match TRBD1. The CDR3 is 16 amino acids. The germline CDR1 and CDR2 sequences are MNHNY and SVGAGI (reference sequence). With 6 bases clipped from V and 7 bases from J, the junction kept 14 bases outside the gene matches. The CDR3 here is CASSLPRQGSGQPQHF. The CDR3 DNA reads TGTGCCAGCAGCCTCCCCCGACAGGGGTCGGGCCAGCCCCAGCATTTT.

The chain links TRBV11-3 to TRBJ1-4; D unresolved. V was clipped by 4 bases and J by 6 bases, with 9 bases between them. The CDR3 totals 13 residues. Germline V lookup: CDR1 SGHNT, CDR2 YENEEA. This chain's CDR3 is CASSSPPDEKLFF. The CDR3 nucleotides are TGTGCCAGCAGCTCCCCCCCTGATGAAAAACTGTTTTTT. The full variable domain, with the rest looked up from reference TRBV11-3 and TRBJ1-4, is EAGVVQSPRYKIIEKKQPVAFWCNPISGHNTLYWYLQNLGQGPELLIRYENEEAVDDSQLPKDRFSAERLKGVDSTLKIQPAELGDSAVYLCASSSPPDEKLFFGSGTQLSVL.

The chain combines TRBV19 with TRBJ2-7; 8 positions agree with TRBD2. V lost 5 bases and J lost 1; bases outside the gene matches: 10. Germline V gene data show CDR1 as LNHDA and CDR2 as SQIVND (reference sequence). This CDR3 spans 16 amino acids. In nucleotides, the CDR3 is TGTGCCAGTAGTCCCGGCGGGGGGCTGTTATCCTACGAGCAGTACTTC. Amino acids: CASSPGGGLLSYEQYF. Combining the CDR3 with reference TRBV19 and TRBJ2-7 gives the whole variable domain DGGITQSPKYLFRKEGQNVTLSCEQNLNHDAMYWYRQDPGQGLRLIYYSQIVNDFQKGDIAEGYSVSREKKESFPLTVTSAQKNPTAFYLCASSPGGGLLSYEQYFGPGTRLTVT.

This chain links TRBV19 with TRBJ2-2; D may correspond to TRBD1 or TRBD2 (5 bases each). V shed 3 bases and J shed 0 bases, with 14 bases lying between them. The CDR3 consists of 17 residues. Germline V lookup: CDR1 LNHDA, CDR2 SQIVND (reference sequence). CDR3: CASSIDWDRSNTGELFF. The CDR3 nucleotides read TGTGCCAGTAGTATCGACTGGGACCGGTCGAACACCGGGGAGCTGTTTTTT.

Only one count was recorded for this clone. This chain joins TRBV7-9 and TRBJ1-1; possible D gene TRBD1, 5 bases. With 1 base removed from V and 10 bases from J, the gap between germline ends came to 10 bases. CDR1 and CDR2 (germline): SEHNR, FQNEAQ (reference sequence). The CDR3 consists of 12 residues. The CDR3 protein is CASSLEGQGAFF. The CDR3 DNA sequence: TGTGCCAGCAGCTTAGAAGGGCAGGGAGCTTTCTTT.

The chain employs TRBV19 and TRBJ1-2; D remains ambiguous. CDR1 is LNHDA, CDR2 SQIVND, per germline (reference sequence). V lost 1 base to trimming and J lost 7 bases, with 10 bases between them. CDR3 length: 13 residues. CDR3 residues: CASSIGTSSGYTF. The CDR3 nucleotides are TGTGCCAGTAGTATAGGGACCTCTTCTGGCTACACCTTC.

This clone was picked up one time. The chain carries TRBV7-9 and TRBJ2-7; D call uncertain. In germline, CDR1 is SEHNR, CDR2 FQNEAQ (reference sequence). The V end was cut by 10 bases, the J end by 5 bases, with 12 bases between. The CDR3 is made up of 11 amino acids. CDR3 coding DNA: TGTGCCACCACGGCCGCCGACGAGCAGTACTTC. Its protein is CATTAADEQYF.